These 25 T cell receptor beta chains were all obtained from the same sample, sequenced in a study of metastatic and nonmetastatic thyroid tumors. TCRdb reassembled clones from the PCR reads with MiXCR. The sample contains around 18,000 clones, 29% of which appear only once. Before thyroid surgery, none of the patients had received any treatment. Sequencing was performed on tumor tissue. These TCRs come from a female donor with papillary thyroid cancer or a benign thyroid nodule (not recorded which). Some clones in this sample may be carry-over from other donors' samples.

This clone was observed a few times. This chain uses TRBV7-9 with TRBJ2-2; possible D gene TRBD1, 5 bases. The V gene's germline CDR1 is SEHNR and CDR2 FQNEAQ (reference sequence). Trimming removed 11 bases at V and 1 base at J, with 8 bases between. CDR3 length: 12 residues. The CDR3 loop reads CAVGQNTGELFF. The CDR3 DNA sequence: TGTGCCGTCGGACAGAACACCGGGGAGCTGTTTTTT.

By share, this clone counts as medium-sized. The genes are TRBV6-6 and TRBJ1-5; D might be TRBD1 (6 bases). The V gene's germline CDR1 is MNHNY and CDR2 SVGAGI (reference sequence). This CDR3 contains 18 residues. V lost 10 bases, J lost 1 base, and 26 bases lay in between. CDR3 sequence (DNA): TGTGCCACCGGGCAGGGGCGGACCTCCACAGTGAGCAATCAGCCCCAGCATTTT. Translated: CATGQGRTSTVSNQPQHF.

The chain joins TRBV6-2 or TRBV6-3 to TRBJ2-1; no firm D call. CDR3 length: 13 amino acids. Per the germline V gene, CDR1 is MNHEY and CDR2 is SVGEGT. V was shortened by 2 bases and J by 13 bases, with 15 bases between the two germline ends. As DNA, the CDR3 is TGTGCCAGCAGTTACGGGGTAGCAGGTCCACAGTTCTTC. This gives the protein CASSYGVAGPQFF.

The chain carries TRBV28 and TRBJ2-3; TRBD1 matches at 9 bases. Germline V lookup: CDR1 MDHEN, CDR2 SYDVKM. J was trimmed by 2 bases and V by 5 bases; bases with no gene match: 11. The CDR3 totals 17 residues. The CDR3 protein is CASSREQGAGPTDTQYF. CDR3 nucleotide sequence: TGTGCCAGCAGTCGGGAACAGGGGGCAGGCCCCACAGATACGCAGTATTTT.

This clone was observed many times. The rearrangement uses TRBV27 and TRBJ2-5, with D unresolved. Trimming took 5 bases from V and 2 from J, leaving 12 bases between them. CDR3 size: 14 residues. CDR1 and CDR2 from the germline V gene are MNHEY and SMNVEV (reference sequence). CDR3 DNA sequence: TGTGCCAGCAGTACCCGCGGCTTTCAAGAGACCCAGTACTTC. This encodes CASSTRGFQETQYF.

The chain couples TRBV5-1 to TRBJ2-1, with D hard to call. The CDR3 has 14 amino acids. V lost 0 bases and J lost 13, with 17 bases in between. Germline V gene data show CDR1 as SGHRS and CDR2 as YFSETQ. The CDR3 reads CASSLVDLQETQFF. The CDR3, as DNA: TGCGCCAGCAGCTTGGTAGATCTTCAGGAAACCCAGTTCTTC.

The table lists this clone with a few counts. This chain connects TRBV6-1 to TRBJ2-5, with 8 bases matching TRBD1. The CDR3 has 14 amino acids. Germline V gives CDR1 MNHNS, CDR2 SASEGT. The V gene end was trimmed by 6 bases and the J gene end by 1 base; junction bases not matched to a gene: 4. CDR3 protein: CASSPGTGQETQYF. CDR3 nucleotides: TGTGCCAGCAGCCCCGGGACAGGCCAAGAGACCCAGTACTTC.

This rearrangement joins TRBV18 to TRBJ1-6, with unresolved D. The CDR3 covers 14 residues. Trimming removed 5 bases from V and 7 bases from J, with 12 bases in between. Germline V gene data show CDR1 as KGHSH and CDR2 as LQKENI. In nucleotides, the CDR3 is TGTGCCAGCTCAATCCGGGCTAAAAATTCACCCCTCCACTTT. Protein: CASSIRAKNSPLHF.

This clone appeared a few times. The CDR3 sequence: CASRLPHNSPLHF. In DNA, the CDR3 is TGTGCCAGCAGACTCCCGCATAATTCACCCCTCCACTTT. The V call is TRBV6-1, the J call TRBJ1-6; no firm D call. Trimming shortened V by 6 bases and J by 5 bases, and 8 bases separated the two germline ends. The CDR3 length is 13 residues. CDR1 and CDR2 from the germline V gene are MNHNS and SASEGT.

CDR3 DNA: TGTGCCAGCATCGGGGACAGCAACCTATACACCTTC. Residues: CASIGDSNLYTF. The chain combines TRBV7-2 with TRBJ1-2; 7 nucleotides line up with TRBD1. J gave up 11 bases and V 7 bases, and 10 bases lay outside the gene matches. Germline assignment: CDR1 SGHTA and CDR2 FQGNSA. This CDR3 is 12 amino acids long.

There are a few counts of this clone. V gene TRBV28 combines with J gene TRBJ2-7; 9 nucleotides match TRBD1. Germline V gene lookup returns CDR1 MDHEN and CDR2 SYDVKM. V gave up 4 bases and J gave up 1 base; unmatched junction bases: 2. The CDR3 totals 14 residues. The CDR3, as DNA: TGTGCCAGCAGTTGGGGACAGGGTTCCTACGAGCAGTACTTC. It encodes CASSWGQGSYEQYF.

DNA for the CDR3: TGTGCCTGGAGGCGGACAGCGAGCTTAGAAAAACTGTTTTTT. Protein sequence: CAWRRTASLEKLFF. V and J are TRBV30 and TRBJ1-4, with D possibly TRBD1 on 6 matching bases. CDR1 and CDR2 (germline): GTSNPN, SVGIG (reference sequence). The germline V and J ends were trimmed by 3 bases and 8 bases, with 16 bases remaining between them. CDR3 length: 14 amino acids. Drawing the rest from reference TRBV30 and TRBJ1-4, the complete variable domain is SQTIHQWPATLVQPVGSPLSLECTVEGTSNPNLYWYRQAAGRGLQLLFYSVGIGQISSEVPQNLSASRPQDRQFILSSKKLLLSDSGFYLCAWRRTASLEKLFFGSGTQLSVL.

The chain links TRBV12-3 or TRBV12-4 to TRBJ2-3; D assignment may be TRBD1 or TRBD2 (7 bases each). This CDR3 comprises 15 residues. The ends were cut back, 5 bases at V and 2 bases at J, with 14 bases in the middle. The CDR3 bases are TGTGCCAGCAGTCCTCAGGGGGGGTACACAGATACGCAGTATTTT. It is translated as CASSPQGGYTDTQYF.

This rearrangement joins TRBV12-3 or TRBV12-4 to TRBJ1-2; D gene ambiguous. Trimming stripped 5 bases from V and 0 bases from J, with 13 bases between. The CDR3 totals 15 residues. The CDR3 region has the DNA TGTGCCAGCAGTGCTAGGAGGGCAGCTAACTATGGCTACACCTTC. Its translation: CASSARRAANYGYTF.

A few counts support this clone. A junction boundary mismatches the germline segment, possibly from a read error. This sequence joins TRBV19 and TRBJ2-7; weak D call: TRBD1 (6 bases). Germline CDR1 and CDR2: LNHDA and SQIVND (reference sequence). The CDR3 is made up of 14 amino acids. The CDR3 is CTSNVKDRSGEQYF. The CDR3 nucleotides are TGTACCAGTAATGTCAAAGACAGGAGTGGTGAGCAGTACTTC.

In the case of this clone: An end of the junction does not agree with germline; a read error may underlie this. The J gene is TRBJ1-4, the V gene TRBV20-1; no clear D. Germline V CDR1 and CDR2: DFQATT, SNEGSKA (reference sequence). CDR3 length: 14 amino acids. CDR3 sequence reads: CSARGASTNEKLFF. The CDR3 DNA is TGCAGTGCCAGAGGCGCCTCAACTAATGAAAAACTGTTTTTT.

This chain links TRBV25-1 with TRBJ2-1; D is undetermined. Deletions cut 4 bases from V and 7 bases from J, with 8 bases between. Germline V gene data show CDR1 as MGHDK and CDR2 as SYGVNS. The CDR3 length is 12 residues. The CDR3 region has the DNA TGTGCCAGCAGTGTACATACAAATGAGCAGTTCTTC. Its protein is CASSVHTNEQFF.

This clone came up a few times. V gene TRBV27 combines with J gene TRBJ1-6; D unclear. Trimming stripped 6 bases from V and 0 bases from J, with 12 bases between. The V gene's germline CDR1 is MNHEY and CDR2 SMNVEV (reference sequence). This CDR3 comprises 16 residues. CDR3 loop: CASRPTGNSYNSPLHF. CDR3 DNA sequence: TGTGCCAGCAGACCGACGGGGAACTCCTATAATTCACCCCTCCACTTT.

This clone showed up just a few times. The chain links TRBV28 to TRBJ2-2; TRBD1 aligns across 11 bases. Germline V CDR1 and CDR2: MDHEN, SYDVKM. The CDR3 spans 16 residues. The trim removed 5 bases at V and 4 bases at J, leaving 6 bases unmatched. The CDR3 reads CASSRRTGGPTGELFF. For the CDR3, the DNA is TGTGCCAGCAGTCGTCGGACAGGGGGCCCCACCGGGGAGCTGTTTTTT. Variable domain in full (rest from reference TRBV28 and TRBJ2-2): DVKVTQSSRYLVKRTGEKVFLECVQDMDHENMFWYRQDPGLGLRLIYFSYDVKMKEKGDIPEGYSVSREKKERFSLILESASTNQTSMYLCASSRRTGGPTGELFFGEGSRLTVL.

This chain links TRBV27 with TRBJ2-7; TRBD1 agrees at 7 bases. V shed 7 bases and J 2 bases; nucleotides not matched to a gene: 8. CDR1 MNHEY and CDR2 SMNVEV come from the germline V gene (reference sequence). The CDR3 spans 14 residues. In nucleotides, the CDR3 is TGTGCCAGCAACTTAAGACAGGGCCCCTACGAGCAGTACTTC. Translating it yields CASNLRQGPYEQYF.

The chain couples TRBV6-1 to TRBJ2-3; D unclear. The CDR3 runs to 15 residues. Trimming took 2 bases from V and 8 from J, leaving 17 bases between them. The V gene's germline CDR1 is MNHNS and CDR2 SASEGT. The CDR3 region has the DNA TGTGCCAGCAGTGAATACAGTCTGAGAGATGTTACGCAGTATTTT. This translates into CASSEYSLRDVTQYF.

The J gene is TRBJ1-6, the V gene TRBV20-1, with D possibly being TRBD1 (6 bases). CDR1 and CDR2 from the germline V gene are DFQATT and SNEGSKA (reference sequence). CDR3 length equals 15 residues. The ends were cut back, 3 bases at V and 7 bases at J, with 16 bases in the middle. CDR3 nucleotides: TGCAGTGCTAGTCGGCCGGGGGCGAAGAATTCACCCCTCCACTTT. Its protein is CSASRPGAKNSPLHF.

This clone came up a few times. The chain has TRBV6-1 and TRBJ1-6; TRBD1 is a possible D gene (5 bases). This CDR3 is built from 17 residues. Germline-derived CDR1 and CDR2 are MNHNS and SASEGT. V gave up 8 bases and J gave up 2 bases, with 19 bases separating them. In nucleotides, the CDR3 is TGTGCCAGCGGAACTGTCAGGGATTGGGCCTATAATTCACCCCTCCACTTT. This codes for CASGTVRDWAYNSPLHF.

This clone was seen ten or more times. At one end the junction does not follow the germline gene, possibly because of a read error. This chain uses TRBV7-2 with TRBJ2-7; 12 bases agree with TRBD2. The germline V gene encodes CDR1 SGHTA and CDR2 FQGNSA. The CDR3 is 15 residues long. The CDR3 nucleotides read TGTGCCGGCAGCTTAGTATGGCTAGCGGGAGGGGAGCAGTACTTC. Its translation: CAGSLVWLAGGEQYF.

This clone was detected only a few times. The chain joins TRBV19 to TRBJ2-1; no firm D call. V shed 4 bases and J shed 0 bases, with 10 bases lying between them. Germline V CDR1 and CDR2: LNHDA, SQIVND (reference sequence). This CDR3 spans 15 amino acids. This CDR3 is CASSRSDPSYNEQFF. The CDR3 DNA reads TGTGCCAGTAGTAGGAGCGATCCCTCCTACAATGAGCAGTTCTTC.